The 30 T cell receptor beta chains below were found in one sample sequenced in a study of T cell changes during pregnancy in multiple sclerosis. Only in-frame clones appear in the TCRdb table, and some are missing; sequencing was by immunoSEQ multiplex PCR. The table lists just under 65,000 clones, roughly nine tenths of them singletons. The specimen was peripheral blood, collected in the third trimester of pregnancy. All receptors derive from a female donor in good health, enrolled as a control in a pregnancy study.

This chain joins TRBV27 and TRBJ2-2; TRBD1 matches 9 bases. CDR1 is MNHEY and CDR2 is SMNVEV in the germline V gene (reference sequence). This CDR3 has 14 residues. J lost 6 bases, V lost 3 bases, and 2 bases had no gene match. The CDR3 sequence is CASSFGDRAGELFF. CDR3 DNA sequence: TGTGCCAGCAGTTTTGGGGACAGGGCCGGGGAGCTGTTTTTT.

The chain links TRBV5-6 to TRBJ1-2; a weak D match, TRBD1 (6 bases). Germline V gene data show CDR1 as SGHDT and CDR2 as YYEEEE. CDR3 size: 15 residues. Trimming removed 1 base from V and 4 bases from J, with 14 bases in between. The CDR3 sequence: CASSLSDRDTYGYTF. CDR3 nucleotides: TGTGCCAGCAGCTTGTCAGACCGGGACACCTATGGCTACACCTTC.

The chain recombines TRBV9 with TRBJ2-1, with D tentatively TRBD2 (6 bases). This CDR3 has 16 amino acids. Trimming left V 0 bases short and J 1 base short, with 11 bases between. Germline V lookup: CDR1 SGDLS, CDR2 YYNGEE. The chain's CDR3 is CASSVAPRGSYNEQFF. CDR3 coding DNA: TGTGCCAGCAGCGTAGCTCCTCGGGGGTCCTACAATGAGCAGTTCTTC. Supplemented by reference TRBV9 and TRBJ2-1, the full variable domain reads DSGVTQTPKHLITATGQRVTLRCSPRSGDLSVYWYQQSLDQGLQFLIQYYNGEERAKGNILERFSAQQFPDLHSELNLSSLELGDSALYFCASSVAPRGSYNEQFFGPGTRLTVL.

The chain couples TRBV6-4 to TRBJ2-1, with 8 bases lining up with TRBD2. CDR3 length equals 15 residues. The V segment lost 4 bases and the J segment 7 bases; nucleotides outside the gene matches: 9. Germline V CDR1 and CDR2: MRHNA, SNTAGT. The CDR3 loop is CASSVDSGGRNEQFF. CDR3 DNA: TGTGCCAGCAGTGTAGATAGCGGCGGGAGGAATGAGCAGTTCTTC.

This chain connects TRBV6-5 to TRBJ2-5, with 13 bases matching TRBD2. Trimming cost V 6 bases and J 6 bases; bases outside gene matches: 7. Germline CDR1 reads MNHEY; CDR2 reads SVGAGI. There are 15 residues in the CDR3. The CDR3 DNA follows: TGTGCCAGCAGCGAACTAGCGGGGGGGCTAAAGACCCAGTACTTC. This codes for CASSELAGGLKTQYF.

J is TRBJ2-7 and V is TRBV6-5, with 9 bases identical to TRBD1. The V gene's germline CDR1 is MNHEY and CDR2 SVGAGI. The CDR3 sequence is 14 residues long. With V trimmed by 5 bases and J by 4 bases, 6 bases remained unmatched. The CDR3 DNA is TGTGCCAGCAGTCCTACAGGGGGCAGGTACGAGCAGTACTTC. This sequence encodes CASSPTGGRYEQYF.

The V call is TRBV5-6, the J call TRBJ1-1; 11 bases fit TRBD1. V trimming: 4 bases; J trimming: 0 bases; junction bases outside the gene matches: 5. CDR3 length: 16 residues. Germline V gives CDR1 SGHDT, CDR2 YYEEEE. The CDR3 protein is CASSAGQGALNTEAFF. The CDR3 region has the DNA TGTGCCAGCAGCGCCGGACAGGGGGCTTTGAACACTGAAGCTTTCTTT. Variable domain in full (rest from reference TRBV5-6 and TRBJ1-1): DAGVTQSPTHLIKTRGQQVTLRCSPKSGHDTVSWYQQALGQGPQFIFQYYEEEERQRGNFPDRFSGHQFPNYSSELNVNALLLGDSALYLCASSAGQGALNTEAFFGQGTRLTVV.

This chain links TRBV7-6 with TRBJ2-5; the match to TRBD2 covers 8 bases. The CDR3 is 14 amino acids. The junction had 6 bases not matched to a gene; V was cut back by 4 bases and J by 5 bases. CDR1 and CDR2 (germline): SGHVS, FNYEAQ. CDR3 protein: CASSSGLAWETQYF. The CDR3 DNA reads as TGTGCCAGCAGCTCTGGACTAGCATGGGAGACCCAGTACTTC.

The rearrangement joins TRBV28 to TRBJ2-1; D might be TRBD2 (6 bases). V was shortened by 5 bases and J by 3 bases, with 17 bases between the two germline ends. This CDR3 region has 16 residues. Germline V gene sequence: CDR1 MDHEN, CDR2 SYDVKM. Here the CDR3 reads CASSPFRGRNYNEQFF. Here the CDR3 DNA reads TGTGCCAGCAGTCCTTTCCGGGGGAGGAACTACAATGAGCAGTTCTTC.

This chain uses TRBV7-9 with TRBJ1-1; D is possibly TRBD1 (6 bases). Trimming shortened V by 2 bases and J by 3 bases, and 13 bases separated the two germline ends. Germline V gene lookup returns CDR1 SEHNR and CDR2 FQNEAQ (reference sequence). The CDR3 has 15 amino acids. The CDR3, as DNA: TGTGCCAGCAGCTTAATTCAACAGGGTCACACTGAAGCTTTCTTT. Translated: CASSLIQQGHTEAFF.

The chain is built from TRBV4-1 and TRBJ2-5; TRBD1 matches at 9 bases. Germline V gene sequence: CDR1 MGHRA, CDR2 YSYEKL. The CDR3 covers 15 residues. Germline trimming cut 3 bases from V and 2 bases from J; bases unmatched to any gene: 4. CDR3 bases: TGCGCCAGCAGCCAGGGAGACAGGGGGCAAGAGACCCAGTACTTC. This sequence encodes CASSQGDRGQETQYF.

The chain joins TRBV30 to TRBJ2-2; no clear D. The germline V and J ends were trimmed by 4 bases and 5 bases, with 5 bases remaining between them. Germline CDR1 GTSNPN, CDR2 SVGIG (reference sequence). CDR3 size: 11 residues. As DNA, the CDR3 is TGTGCCTGGACGGTTACCGGGGAGCTGTTTTTT. Residues: CAWTVTGELFF.

The chain recombines TRBV4-2 with TRBJ1-5; D may be TRBD1 (5 bases). The CDR3 extends over 14 amino acids. Germline assignment: CDR1 LGHNA and CDR2 YNFKEQ. Trimming stripped 3 bases from V and 4 bases from J, with 10 bases between. The DNA for the CDR3 is TGTGCCAGCAGCCAGGGGGGGGAGAATCAGCCCCAGCATTTT. This gives the protein CASSQGGENQPQHF.

CDR3 residues: CASSFGQEAFF. For the CDR3, the DNA is TGTGCCAGCAGTTTTGGGCAGGAAGCTTTCTTT. The rearrangement uses TRBV27 and TRBJ1-1; D is unresolved. The CDR3 extends over 11 amino acids. The germline V gene has CDR1 MNHEY and CDR2 SMNVEV (reference sequence). With 3 bases removed from V and 8 bases from J, the gap between germline ends came to 7 bases.

This sequence joins TRBV4-2 and TRBJ2-5; perhaps TRBD2 as D (5 bases). Germline values: CDR1 LGHNA, CDR2 YNFKEQ. The V end was cut by 4 bases, the J end by 2 bases, with 17 bases between. CDR3 length: 16 residues. CDR3 amino acids: CASSPTTADPQETQYF. The CDR3 DNA reads TGTGCCAGCAGCCCCACTACAGCGGACCCGCAAGAGACCCAGTACTTC.

This clone was counted once. This chain joins TRBV6-5 and TRBJ2-1; D ambiguous. The length of the CDR3 is 13 residues. The germline V gene encodes CDR1 MNHEY and CDR2 SVGAGI. V was cut by 2 bases and J by 3 bases, with 5 bases left in between. The CDR3, as DNA: TGTGCCAGCAGTTACAACAGCTACAATGAGCAGTTCTTC. Amino acid sequence: CASSYNSYNEQFF.

This chain uses TRBV29-1 with TRBJ2-1, with 7 bases lining up with TRBD1. Losses at the gene ends were 4 bases for V and 5 bases for J; bases not matched to a gene: 11. Germline V gives CDR1 SQVTM, CDR2 ANQGSEA. The CDR3 runs to 15 residues. CDR3 loop: CSVASRGDSNNEQFF. Here the CDR3 DNA reads TGCAGCGTTGCTTCGCGAGGGGACAGCAACAATGAGCAGTTCTTC.

V is TRBV6-1 and J is TRBJ2-5, with TRBD2 as a possible D gene (6 bases). The CDR3 runs to 12 residues. Trimming shortened V by 8 bases and J by 4 bases, and 11 bases separated the two germline ends. CDR1 and CDR2 from the germline V gene are MNHNS and SASEGT. DNA of the CDR3: TGTGCCAGCCGGGGACTTCTAGAGACCCAGTACTTC. This translates into CASRGLLETQYF.

The chain carries TRBV6-1 and TRBJ2-3, with D unclear. CDR3 length: 15 residues. The germline gives CDR1 MNHNS, CDR2 SASEGT. V was trimmed by 0 bases and J by 4 bases, leaving 11 bases between them. CDR3 sequence: CASSEAHDRADTQYF. The CDR3 coding sequence is TGTGCCAGCAGTGAAGCGCATGATCGCGCAGATACGCAGTATTTT.

CDR3 nucleotides: TGTGCCAGCAGAGAACCGGTCTCCTACGAGCAGTACTTC. As protein: CASREPVSYEQYF. The rearrangement uses TRBV28 and TRBJ2-7; D gene ambiguous. The CDR3 totals 13 residues. V lost 6 bases, J lost 0 bases, and 9 bases lay in between. CDR1 and CDR2 (germline): MDHEN, SYDVKM. Using reference TRBV28 and TRBJ2-7 for the parts outside the CDR3, the full variable domain is DVKVTQSSRYLVKRTGEKVFLECVQDMDHENMFWYRQDPGLGLRLIYFSYDVKMKEKGDIPEGYSVSREKKERFSLILESASTNQTSMYLCASREPVSYEQYFGPGTRLTVT.

V is TRBV5-4 and J is TRBJ2-1, with TRBD2 matching 11 bases. The CDR3 runs 18 residues. Germline V gene lookup returns CDR1 SGHNT and CDR2 YYREEE (reference sequence). V was pared by 0 bases and J by 3 bases, with 8 bases of the junction left unmatched. CDR3: CASSLGRASGRIYNEQFF. DNA for the CDR3: TGTGCCAGCAGCTTGGGGAGGGCTAGCGGGAGGATCTACAATGAGCAGTTCTTC.

V is TRBV19 and J is TRBJ1-2; D not certain. CDR3 length equals 12 residues. Germline V lookup: CDR1 LNHDA, CDR2 SQIVND (reference sequence). Trimming left V 8 bases short and J 1 base short, with 8 bases between. The CDR3, as DNA: TGTGCCAGTGAGGGAGTTAACTATGGCTACACCTTC. Its translation: CASEGVNYGYTF.

The CDR3 nucleotides read TGTGCCAGCAGTGACACTAGTCTCTACTACAATGAGCAGTTCTTC. This translates into CASSDTSLYYNEQFF. V usage is TRBV25-1 and J usage is TRBJ2-1; D perhaps matches TRBD2 (5 bases). V shed 3 bases and J shed 3 bases, with 12 bases lying between them. Per germline, CDR1 MGHDK and CDR2 SYGVNS. The CDR3 is made up of 15 amino acids.

This chain links TRBV28 with TRBJ1-1; 9 bases are a match to TRBD1. Germline V gene data show CDR1 as MDHEN and CDR2 as SYDVKM. V lost 6 bases, J lost 3 bases, and 5 bases stayed unmatched. The CDR3 totals 14 residues. This chain's CDR3 is CASRGQGGHTEAFF. In DNA, the CDR3 is TGTGCCAGCAGGGGACAGGGAGGTCACACTGAAGCTTTCTTT.

The J gene is TRBJ1-4, the V gene TRBV25-1; 9 positions match TRBD1. In germline, CDR1 is MGHDK, CDR2 SYGVNS. This CDR3 is built from 15 residues. V dropped 10 bases and J dropped 0; count of bases not matched to a gene: 6. The CDR3 DNA reads as TGTGCCACCTCACAGGGGGCTTCAACTAATGAAAAACTGTTTTTT. This translates into CATSQGASTNEKLFF.

The chain links TRBV28 to TRBJ1-5; TRBD1 matches 10 bases. The V segment lost 7 bases and the J segment 5 bases; nucleotides outside the gene matches: 5. Germline assignment: CDR1 MDHEN and CDR2 SYDVKM. There are 14 residues in the CDR3. CDR3 in amino acids: CASTYGTGDQPQHF. The CDR3 bases are TGTGCCAGCACCTACGGGACAGGGGATCAGCCCCAGCATTTT.

V and J are TRBV18 and TRBJ1-1; 7 bases fit TRBD1. V was pared by 5 bases and J by 6 bases, with 12 bases of the junction left unmatched. This CDR3 region has 15 residues. Germline V gene lookup returns CDR1 KGHSH and CDR2 LQKENI. The CDR3 region has the DNA TGTGCCAGCTCAGAACAGGGGTCGGGTTTTGCTGAAGCTTTCTTT. Encoded protein: CASSEQGSGFAEAFF.

V is TRBV21-1 and J is TRBJ1-2; the table gives TRBD1 as D, unverified against the DNA. TRBV21-1 is designated a pseudogene. This CDR3 has 15 residues. The CDR3 nucleotides read TGTGCCAGCAGCATATCTGTTACAGGGGTGAACGGCTACACCTTC. It codes for CASSISVTGVNGYTF.

This clone has a single count. This chain links TRBV6-1 with TRBJ2-7, with TRBD2 matching 8 bases. The CDR3 is 15 amino acids. The trim removed 7 bases at V and 5 bases at J, leaving 13 bases unmatched. Germline V CDR1 and CDR2: MNHNS, SASEGT. CDR3 bases: TGTGCCAGCACTTTACGGGGGGGGCCCGGGGACGAGCAGTACTTC. This codes for CASTLRGGPGDEQYF.

V and J are TRBV29-1 and TRBJ1-1, with TRBD1 identical over 9 bases. The germline CDR1 and CDR2 sequences are SQVTM and ANQGSEA. The CDR3 totals 13 residues. The junction had 5 bases not matched to a gene; V was cut back by 7 bases and J by 2 bases. The chain's CDR3 is CSARDRVNTEAFF. CDR3 sequence (DNA): TGCAGCGCCCGGGACAGGGTAAACACTGAAGCTTTCTTT. The full variable domain, with the rest looked up from reference TRBV29-1 and TRBJ1-1, is SAVISQKPSRDICQRGTSLTIQCQVDSQVTMMFWYRQQPGQSLTLIATANQGSEATYESGFVIDKFPISRPNLTFSTLTVSNMSPEDSSIYLCSARDRVNTEAFFGQGTRLTVV.